These 8 T cell receptor beta chains came from one sample sequenced in a study of CD8 T cells in Susac syndrome. A quantity of about 0.45 to 1 ug RNA underwent reverse transcription using random hexamers. Using its own MiXCR run on the immunoSEQ multiplex PCR reads, TCRdb lists one record per CDR3 protein. The table includes 120,000 to 150,000 distinct CDR3 sequences, approximately 96% detected once. Sequencing was done on a sample of CD4+ T cells from PBMCs. The receptors were gathered from a human donor with Susac syndrome.

CDR3 loop: CASSASSSYNEQFF. The CDR3 DNA follows: TGTGCCAGCAGCGCCTCAAGCTCCTACAATGAGCAGTTCTTC. The J gene is TRBJ2-1, the V gene TRBV9; D not certain. Trimming shortened V by 3 bases and J by 0 bases, and 7 bases separated the two germline ends. Germline V lookup: CDR1 SGDLS, CDR2 YYNGEE. The CDR3 extends over 14 amino acids.

The chain couples TRBV20-1 to TRBJ2-2; TRBD1 matches at 7 bases. Germline V gene sequence: CDR1 DFQATT, CDR2 SNEGSKA (reference sequence). After removal of 1 base from V and 11 bases from J, the junction contained 13 bases not matched to a gene. This CDR3 comprises 15 residues. The CDR3 DNA is TGCAGTGCTAGAGGGAAGGGACAGACCCGATCAGAGCTGTTTTTT. Amino acid sequence: CSARGKGQTRSELFF.

This clonotype was picked up one time. V gene TRBV12-3 or TRBV12-4 combines with J gene TRBJ1-1; 11 bases are shared with TRBD1. The CDR3 contains 13 residues. The ends lost 6 bases at V and 11 bases at J; junction bases unmatched: 8. Written as DNA, the CDR3 is TGTGCCAGCAGCACCCGGGACAGGGGGATTGCTTTCTTT. It encodes CASSTRDRGIAFF.

The V and J genes are TRBV3-1 and TRBJ2-5; D gene unclear. The CDR3 is made up of 15 amino acids. Germline CDR1 LGHDT, CDR2 YNNKEL (reference sequence). Trimming took 2 bases from V and 2 from J, leaving 12 bases between them. The CDR3 coding sequence is TGTGCCAGCAGCCAAAACCCCGAAAAACAAGAGACCCAGTACTTC. This gives the protein CASSQNPEKQETQYF.

The chain combines TRBV20-1 with TRBJ2-7; the D gene is possibly TRBD2 (5 bases). Per germline, CDR1 DFQATT and CDR2 SNEGSKA (reference sequence). This CDR3 is 13 amino acids long. V was cut by 3 bases and J by 2 bases, with 11 bases left in between. CDR3: CSASDGEPYEQYF. CDR3 DNA sequence: TGCAGTGCTAGTGACGGGGAACCCTACGAGCAGTACTTC.

V gene TRBV9 combines with J gene TRBJ2-7; possibly TRBD2 for D (5 bases). This CDR3 spans 15 amino acids. Trimming stripped 4 bases from V and 0 bases from J, with 14 bases between. Germline CDR1 and CDR2: SGDLS and YYNGEE. In nucleotides, the CDR3 is TGTGCCAGCAGCTATGAAGCGGAGCCCTCCTACGAGCAGTACTTC. Its protein product is CASSYEAEPSYEQYF.

The CDR3 DNA follows: TGCAGTGCTCTGGGACTAGAGGGAAACACCGGGGAGCTGTTTTTT. Its translation: CSALGLEGNTGELFF. The chain has TRBV20-1 and TRBJ2-2, with 8 bases fitting TRBD2. Per germline, CDR1 DFQATT and CDR2 SNEGSKA (reference sequence). This CDR3 contains 15 residues. The J segment lost 2 bases and the V segment lost 5 bases, leaving 7 bases of the junction unmatched.

J is TRBJ2-1 and V is TRBV15; TRBD2 is a possible D gene (6 bases). This CDR3 has 13 residues. Trimming pared 6 bases from V and 5 bases from J, leaving 11 bases between. Germline CDR1 reads LNHNV; CDR2 reads YYDKDF (reference sequence). The CDR3 spells CATRRTTNNEQFF. The CDR3 DNA follows: TGTGCCACCAGACGGACTACTAACAATGAGCAGTTCTTC.